This T cell receptor beta chain was sequenced for a study of Graves' ophthalmopathy and Graves' hyperthyroidism. Overall study results and limits: For separating ophthalmopathy from stable hyperthyroidism, a 13-signature model gave under 90% sensitivity and around 76% specificity. Most thyroid clonotypes expanded beyond 0.001 frequency were also found in blood.

Germline CDR1 SGHTA, CDR2 FQGNSA. Unmatched junction bases numbered 10, after V lost 4 bases and J lost 6 bases. This CDR3 region has 15 residues. Remarks on this clonotype: What it binds is unknown.

RNA transcripts provided the template for amplifying TCR beta CDR3 regions. Second-round multiplex PCR followed a first-round RT-PCR using HTBI primers. TCRdb re-derived calls from the multiplex PCR reads in MiXCR, one entry per CDR3 protein. The table shows about 620,000 distinct CDR3 sequences, with 22% occurring only once. Sequencing was carried out using peripheral blood. The rearrangement joins TRBV7-2 to TRBJ2-7, with 9 bases fitting TRBD1. This TCR was sampled from a woman under 30 with stable Graves' hyperthyroidism. Some clones in this sample may be carry-over from other donors' samples. CDR3 nucleotides: TGTGCCAGCAGCTCCCAGGGACAGGGAATAGGCGAGCAGTACTTC. Translation: CASSSQGQGIGEQYF.